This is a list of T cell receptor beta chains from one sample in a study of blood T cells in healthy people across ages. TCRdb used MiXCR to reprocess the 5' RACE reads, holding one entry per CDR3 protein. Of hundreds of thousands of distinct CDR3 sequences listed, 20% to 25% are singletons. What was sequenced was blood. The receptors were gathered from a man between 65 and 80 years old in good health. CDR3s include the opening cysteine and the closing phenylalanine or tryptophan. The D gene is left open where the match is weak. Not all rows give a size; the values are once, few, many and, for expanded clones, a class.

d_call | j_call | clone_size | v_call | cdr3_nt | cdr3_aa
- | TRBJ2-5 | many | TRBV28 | TGTGCCAGCAGTTCCCAACCAGAGTACCAAGAGACCCAGTACTTC | CASSSQPEYQETQYF
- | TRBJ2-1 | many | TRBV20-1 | TGCAGTGCCACTCTCGGAAGAGGATATAATGAGCAGTTCTTC | CSATLGRGYNEQFF
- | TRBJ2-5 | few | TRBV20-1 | TGCAGTGCTAGAGCCCGGCAGCCAAAGAGCCAAGAGACCCAGTACTTC | CSARARQPKSQETQYF
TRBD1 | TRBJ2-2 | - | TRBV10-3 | TGTGCCATCAAGAGGACAGGGGACACCGGGGAGCTGTTTTTT | CAIKRTGDTGELFF
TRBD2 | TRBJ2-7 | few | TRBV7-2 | TGTGCCAGCAGCATAACTAGCGGAGGGTACGAGCAGTACTTC | CASSITSGGYEQYF
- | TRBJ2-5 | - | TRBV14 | TGTGCCAGCAGCCAAGTAGTAGAAGAGACCCAGTACTTC | CASSQVVEETQYF
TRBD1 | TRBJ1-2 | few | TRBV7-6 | TGTGCCAGCAGCCTGGGACAGGGCCACTATGGCTACACCTTC | CASSLGQGHYGYTF
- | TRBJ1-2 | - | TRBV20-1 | TGCAGTGCCGCCGATCCGTATGGCTACACCTTC | CSAADPYGYTF
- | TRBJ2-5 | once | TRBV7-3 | TGTGCCAGCAGCAAGAGCTCGGGCCAAGAGACCCAGTACTTC | CASSKSSGQETQYF
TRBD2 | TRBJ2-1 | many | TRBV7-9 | TGTGCCAGCAGCTTAGAGTTGTGGGAGGGGCAGTTCTTC | CASSLELWEGQFF
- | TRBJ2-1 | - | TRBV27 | TGTGCCAGCAGTGCCCCAGGGGAAACCGACAATGAGCAGTTCTTC | CASSAPGETDNEQFF
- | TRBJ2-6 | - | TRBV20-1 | TGCAGTGCTAGAGACAAGGCAGGTGGGGCCAACGTCCTGACTTTC | CSARDKAGGANVLTF
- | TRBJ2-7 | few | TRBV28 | TGTGCCAGCAGTTTCCTTGAGAGATCTCGCGAGCAGTACTTC | CASSFLERSREQYF
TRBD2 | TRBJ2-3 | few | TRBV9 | TGTGCCAGCAGCGTAGTGGGTAGCGGGAGAGCTGCGCAGTATTTT | CASSVVGSGRAAQYF
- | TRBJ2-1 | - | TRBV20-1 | TGCAGTGCTAGACCCCTCGGCGGGACAGGATATAGCGGGAGTTATAATGAGCAGTTCTTC | CSARPLGGTGYSGSYNEQFF
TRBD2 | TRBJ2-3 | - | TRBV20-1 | TGCAGTGCTAGATCGGGACTAGCGGGCTCCGCAGATACGCAGTATTTT | CSARSGLAGSADTQYF
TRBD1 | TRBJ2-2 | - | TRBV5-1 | TGCGCCAGCAGCTTGGATTTCGGACAGGGGGACACCGGGGAGCTGTTTTTT | CASSLDFGQGDTGELFF
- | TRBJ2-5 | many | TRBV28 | TGTGCCAGCAGTTCCCCTCAGGGGTTAGAGACCCAGTACTTC | CASSSPQGLETQYF
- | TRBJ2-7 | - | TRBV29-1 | TGCAGCGTTGCAGGGATTACCACAACTAATACCTACGAGCAGTACTTC | CSVAGITTTNTYEQYF
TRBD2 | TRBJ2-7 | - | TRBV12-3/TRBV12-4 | TGTGCCAGCAACCTAGCGGGGCCTTCCTACGAGCAGTACTTC | CASNLAGPSYEQYF
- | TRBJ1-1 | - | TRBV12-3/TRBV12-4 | TGTGCCAGCAGTTTAAGTGAATTCACTGAAGCTTTCTTT | CASSLSEFTEAFF
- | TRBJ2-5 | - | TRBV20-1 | TGCAGTGCTAAGAGGGGGGAAGAGACCCAGTACTTC | CSAKRGEETQYF
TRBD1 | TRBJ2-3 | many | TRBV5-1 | TGCGCCAGCAGCAGACGGACAGGGGGGATCACAGATACGCAGTATTTT | CASSRRTGGITDTQYF
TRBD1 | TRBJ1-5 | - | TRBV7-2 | TGTGCCAGCAGAAAAGACGGGACAGGGAGTCAGTCCCAGCATTTT | CASRKDGTGSQSQHF
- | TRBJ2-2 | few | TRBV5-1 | TGCGCCAGCAGCTTGGGGGGCCTCGGGGAGCTGTTTTTT | CASSLGGLGELFF
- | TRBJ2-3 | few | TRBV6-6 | TGTGCCAGCAGTCACCGGGCAAACACAGATACGCAGTATTTT | CASSHRANTDTQYF
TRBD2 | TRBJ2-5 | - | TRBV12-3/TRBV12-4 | TGTGCCAGCAGTTTGGGGACTAGCTTAAAGACCCAGTACTTC | CASSLGTSLKTQYF
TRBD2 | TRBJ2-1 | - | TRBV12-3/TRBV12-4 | TGTGCCAGCAGTTGGGGGGGATACAATGAGCAGCTCTTC | CASSWGGYNEQLF
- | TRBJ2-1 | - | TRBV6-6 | TGTGCCAGCAGTTACTTGGGGTTGTCCTACAATGAGCAGTTCTTC | CASSYLGLSYNEQFF
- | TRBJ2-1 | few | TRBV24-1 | TGTGCCACCAGTGATTTGTCGGTGGGGCGGGAGCAGTTCTTC | CATSDLSVGREQFF